This is a list of T cell receptor beta chains from one sample in a study of blood T cell repertoires in COVID-19. Only in-frame clones appear in the TCRdb table, and some are missing; sequencing was by immunoSEQ multiplex PCR. The sample has approximately 500,000 clones, 70% to 90% seen once. The sample was peripheral blood. The receptors were gathered from a woman in her forties or fifties with COVID-19, enrolled during active disease. CDR3s include the opening cysteine and the closing phenylalanine or tryptophan. Each record gives: D gene, J gene, V gene, clone size, CDR3 DNA, CDR3 protein. A D gene is named only where the DNA matches it firmly. Clone sizes are given selectively: once, few, many, or a class where the clone is expanded.

TRBD1,TRBJ1-2,TRBV3-1/TRBV3-2,NA,TGTGCCAGCAGCCGCCACTCGACAGGGGAAGGCTACACCTTC,CASSRHSTGEGYTF
NA,TRBJ1-1,TRBV6-1,NA,TGTGCCAGCAGTGAGGAGGGGAGGACTGAAGCTTTCTTT,CASSEEGRTEAFF
NA,TRBJ2-1,TRBV27,NA,TGTGCCAGCAGTTTGGGTGTGGGGGCGCCTAGGGGCTCCTACAATGAGCAGTTCTTC,CASSLGVGAPRGSYNEQFF
NA,TRBJ2-2,TRBV28,NA,TGTGCCAGCAACTCAGTGGAAGAGCGCTGGACCGGGGAGCTGTTTTTT,CASNSVEERWTGELFF
TRBD1,TRBJ2-7,TRBV5-6,few,TGTGCCAGCAGCGGTAAGGGACAGGATATTTCCTACGAGCAGTACTTC,CASSGKGQDISYEQYF
TRBD2,TRBJ2-3,TRBV7-9,NA,TGTGCCAGCAGCCTACGAGGACTAGCAGAGGATACGCAGTATTTT,CASSLRGLAEDTQYF
TRBD1,TRBJ1-1,TRBV18,NA,TGTGCCAGCTCATTGGGACAGGCTACGAACACTGAAGCTTTCTTT,CASSLGQATNTEAFF
TRBD2,TRBJ2-3,TRBV5-1,many,TGCGCCAGCAGCTCAGGACTAGCGGGGGCACAAAGCACAGATACGCAGTATTTT,CASSSGLAGAQSTDTQYF
NA,TRBJ2-1,TRBV5-1,NA,TGCGCCAGCAGCATTCAGGTCGGCAATGAGCAGTTCTTC,CASSIQVGNEQFF
TRBD1,TRBJ1-2,TRBV5-4,once,TGTGCCAGCAGCTTGGGAGGGGACAGTCCTGGCTACACCTTC,CASSLGGDSPGYTF
TRBD1,TRBJ2-7,TRBV12-3/TRBV12-4,NA,TGTGCCAGCAGCTTTGGACAGGTCAACGAGCAGTACTTC,CASSFGQVNEQYF
TRBD1,TRBJ2-7,TRBV2,NA,TGTGCCAGCAGTGCCGGGACAGGCGCCTACGAGCAGTACTTC,CASSAGTGAYEQYF
NA,TRBJ2-1,TRBV27,NA,TGTGCCAGCAGTTTAAGGGCGGGGGCTCAGTTCTTC,CASSLRAGAQFF
TRBD1,TRBJ1-3,TRBV3-1/TRBV3-2,NA,TGTGCCAGCAGCCGGGATTACAGGGGTATCTCTGGAAACACCATATATTTT,CASSRDYRGISGNTIYF
NA,TRBJ1-6,TRBV6-5,few,TGTGCCAGCAGTTACCGGGAACGGGATTCACCCCTCCACTTT,CASSYRERDSPLHF
TRBD1,TRBJ1-4,TRBV5-1,NA,TGCGCCAGCAGGACAGGGGATTTAGTTGAAAAACTGTTTTTT,CASRTGDLVEKLFF
TRBD1,TRBJ1-4,TRBV6-5,once,TGTGCCAGCACCGGAGGGGGCGAAAAACTGTTTTTT,CASTGGGEKLFF
NA,TRBJ1-3,TRBV28,NA,TGTGCCAGCAGCTTGGGCAGGTATTCTGGAAACACCATATATTTT,CASSLGRYSGNTIYF
NA,TRBJ1-1,TRBV5-1,NA,TGCGCCAGCAGCTTGGGGCCCGAACAGGGATACACTGAAGCTTTCTTT,CASSLGPEQGYTEAFF
NA,TRBJ2-4,TRBV7-8,NA,TGTGCCAGCAGCTTAGGCGGAGCCAAAAACATTCAGTACTTC,CASSLGGAKNIQYF
NA,TRBJ1-3,TRBV18,once,TGTGCCAGCTCCCCGTTTGGGCAGGCTGGAAACACCATATATTTT,CASSPFGQAGNTIYF
NA,TRBJ1-5,TRBV19,NA,TGTGCCAGTAGTATGGGAGGGTTATATAGCAATCAGCCCCAGCATTTT,CASSMGGLYSNQPQHF
NA,TRBJ1-2,TRBV2,NA,TGTGCCAGCAGTCCGAGCTCGATAGCAAACTATGGCTACACCTTC,CASSPSSIANYGYTF
TRBD2,TRBJ2-2,TRBV24-1,NA,TGTGCCACCAGTGACTCGGCCCTCGGGGGGGCGGATTCGAACACCGGGGAGCTGTTTTTT,CATSDSALGGADSNTGELFF
NA,TRBJ2-1,TRBV4-2,NA,TGTGCCAGCAGCCAAGTTGGGAGGGGACACCCTTGGAATGAGCAGTTCTTC,CASSQVGRGHPWNEQFF
NA,TRBJ2-3,TRBV7-8,NA,TGTGCCAGCAGCCCAACTAATACGCAGTATTTT,CASSPTNTQYF
NA,TRBJ2-7,TRBV7-9,once,TGTGCCAGCAGCCCCCACGGCTCCTACGAGCAGTACTTC,CASSPHGSYEQYF
TRBD1,TRBJ1-1,TRBV6-2/TRBV6-3,NA,TGTGCCAGCAGCCAAACAGGGGTAGGCACTGAAGCTTTCTTT,CASSQTGVGTEAFF
NA,TRBJ2-7,TRBV3-1/TRBV3-2,once,TGTGCCAGCAGCGGGAAGGGGCCCTACGAGCAGTACTTC,CASSGKGPYEQYF
NA,TRBJ1-1,TRBV6-5,NA,TGTGCCAGCAATCTGAACGGGGTCCCGAACACTGAAGCTTTCTTT,CASNLNGVPNTEAFF
NA,TRBJ2-7,TRBV19,few,TGTGCCAGTAGTATACAGGGTCGGTCCTACGAGCAGTACTTC,CASSIQGRSYEQYF
NA,TRBJ2-3,TRBV5-1,NA,TGCGCCAGCGAGGCCCAGGGGACAGATACGCAGTATTTT,CASEAQGTDTQYF
NA,TRBJ1-2,TRBV2,once,TGTGCCAGCAGTGAACGGGTCAGGGGCCATGGCTACACCTTC,CASSERVRGHGYTF
TRBD1,TRBJ1-1,TRBV7-2,NA,TGTGCCAGCAGCCCGCGGACAGGGGGAATTCCTGAAGCTTTCTTT,CASSPRTGGIPEAFF
TRBD1,TRBJ2-7,TRBV6-5,NA,TGTGCCAGCAGGATGGGGCAGGGGGCTTCCTACGAGCAGTACTTC,CASRMGQGASYEQYF
TRBD1,TRBJ1-1,TRBV3-1/TRBV3-2,NA,TGTGCCAGCAGGGGACAGGGGCAGGGGACTGAAGCTTTCTTT,CASRGQGQGTEAFF
TRBD1,TRBJ1-2,TRBV5-4,NA,TGTGCCAGCAGCTTGGCCCGACAGGGGCCGCGGGGCTACACCTTC,CASSLARQGPRGYTF
TRBD1,TRBJ2-1,TRBV5-1,few,TGCGCCAGCAGCTTGGTGGTGGGACAGGGCGCGTGGGGGACGCACAATGAGCAGTTCTTC,CASSLVVGQGAWGTHNEQFF
NA,TRBJ1-2,TRBV27,NA,TGTGCCAGCAGTCCACAGGGAATCTATGGCTACACCTTC,CASSPQGIYGYTF
NA,TRBJ1-1,TRBV2,NA,TGTGCCAGCAGGGTTGACTTGTTTGCGAACACTGAAGCTTTCTTT,CASRVDLFANTEAFF